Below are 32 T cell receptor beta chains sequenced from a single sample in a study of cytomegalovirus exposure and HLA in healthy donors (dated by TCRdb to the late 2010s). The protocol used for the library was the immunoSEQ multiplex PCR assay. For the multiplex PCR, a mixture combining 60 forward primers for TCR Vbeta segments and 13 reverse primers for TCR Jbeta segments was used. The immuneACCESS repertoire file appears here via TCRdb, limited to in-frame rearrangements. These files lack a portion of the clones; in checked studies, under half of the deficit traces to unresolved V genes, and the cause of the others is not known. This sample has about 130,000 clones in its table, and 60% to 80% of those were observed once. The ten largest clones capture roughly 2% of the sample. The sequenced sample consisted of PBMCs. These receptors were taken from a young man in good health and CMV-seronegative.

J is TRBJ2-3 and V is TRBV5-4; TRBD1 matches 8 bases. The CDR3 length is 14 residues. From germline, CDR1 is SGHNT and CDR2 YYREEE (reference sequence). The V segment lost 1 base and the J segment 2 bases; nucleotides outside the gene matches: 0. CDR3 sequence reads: CASSLQGATDTQYF. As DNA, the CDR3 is TGTGCCAGCAGCTTGCAGGGGGCCACAGATACGCAGTATTTT.

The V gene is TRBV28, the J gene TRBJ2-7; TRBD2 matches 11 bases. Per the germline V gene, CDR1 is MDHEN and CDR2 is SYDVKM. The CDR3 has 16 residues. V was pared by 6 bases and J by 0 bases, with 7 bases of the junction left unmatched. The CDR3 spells CASSGGLAGVSYEQYF. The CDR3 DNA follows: TGTGCCAGCAGCGGTGGACTAGCGGGCGTCTCCTACGAGCAGTACTTC.

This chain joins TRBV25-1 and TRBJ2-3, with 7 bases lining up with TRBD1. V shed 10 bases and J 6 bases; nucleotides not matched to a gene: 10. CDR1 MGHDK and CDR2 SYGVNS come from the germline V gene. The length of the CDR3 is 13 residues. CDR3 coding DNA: TGTGCCACCACCGGGACAGCCATTGATACGCAGTATTTT. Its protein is CATTGTAIDTQYF. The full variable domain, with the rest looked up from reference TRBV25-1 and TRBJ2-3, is EADIYQTPRYLVIGTGKKITLECSQTMGHDKMYWYQQDPGMELHLIHYSYGVNSTEKGDLSSESTVSRIRTEHFPLTLESARPSHTSQYLCATTGTAIDTQYFGPGTRLTVL.

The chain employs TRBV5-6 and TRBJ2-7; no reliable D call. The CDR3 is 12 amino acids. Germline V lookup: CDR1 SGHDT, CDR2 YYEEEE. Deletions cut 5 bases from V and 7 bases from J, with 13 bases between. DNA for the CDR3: TGTGCCAGCAGTCGAACCCCTGAGGAGCAGTACTTC. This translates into CASSRTPEEQYF.

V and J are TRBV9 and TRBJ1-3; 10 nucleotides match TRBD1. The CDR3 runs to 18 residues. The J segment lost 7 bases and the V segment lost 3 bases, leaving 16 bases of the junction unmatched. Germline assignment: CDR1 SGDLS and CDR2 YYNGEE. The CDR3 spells CASSATDQWTGGRNTIYF. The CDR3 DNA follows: TGTGCCAGCAGCGCTACCGACCAATGGACAGGGGGTAGGAACACCATATATTTT.

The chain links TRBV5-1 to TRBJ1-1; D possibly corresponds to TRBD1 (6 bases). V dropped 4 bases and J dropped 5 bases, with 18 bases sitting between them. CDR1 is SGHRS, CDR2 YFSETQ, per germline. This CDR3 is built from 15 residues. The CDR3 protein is CASSVDGQTETEAFF. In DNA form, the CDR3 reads TGCGCCAGCAGCGTGGATGGACAGACTGAAACTGAAGCTTTCTTT.

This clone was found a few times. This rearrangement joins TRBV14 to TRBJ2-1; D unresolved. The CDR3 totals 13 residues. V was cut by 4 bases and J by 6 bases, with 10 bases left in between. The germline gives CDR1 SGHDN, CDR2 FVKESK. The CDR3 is CASSPNPTNEQFF. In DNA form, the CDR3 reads TGTGCCAGCAGCCCAAATCCTACCAATGAGCAGTTCTTC.

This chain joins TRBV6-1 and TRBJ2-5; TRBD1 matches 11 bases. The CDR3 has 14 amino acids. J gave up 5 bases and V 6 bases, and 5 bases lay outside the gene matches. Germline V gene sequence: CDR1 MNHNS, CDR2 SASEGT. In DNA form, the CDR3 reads TGTGCCAGCAGGGACAGGGGGCAGGGTGAGACCCAGTACTTC. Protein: CASRDRGQGETQYF.

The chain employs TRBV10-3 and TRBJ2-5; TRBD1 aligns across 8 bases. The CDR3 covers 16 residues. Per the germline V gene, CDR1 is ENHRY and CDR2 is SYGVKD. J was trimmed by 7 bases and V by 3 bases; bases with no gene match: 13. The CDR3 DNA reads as TGTGCCATCAGTGACATTCGGGGGCTGGGACAGGTGACCCAGTACTTC. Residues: CAISDIRGLGQVTQYF.

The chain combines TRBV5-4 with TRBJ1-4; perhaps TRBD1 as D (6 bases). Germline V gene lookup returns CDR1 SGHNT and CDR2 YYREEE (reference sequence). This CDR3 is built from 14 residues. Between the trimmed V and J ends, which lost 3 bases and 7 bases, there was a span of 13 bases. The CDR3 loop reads CASSSPGVGEKLFF. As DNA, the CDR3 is TGTGCCAGCAGCTCTCCAGGGGTTGGTGAAAAACTGTTTTTT.

As DNA, the CDR3 is TGTGCCAGCAGCTTGGGTAGAGGGAGGGTCGAGCAGTACTTC. Protein: CASSLGRGRVEQYF. The V gene is TRBV13, the J gene TRBJ2-7; TRBD2 agrees at 7 bases. The J segment lost 6 bases and the V segment lost 3 bases, leaving 8 bases of the junction unmatched. Looked up from germline, CDR1 is PRHDT and CDR2 is FYEKMQ (reference sequence). The CDR3 is 14 residues long.

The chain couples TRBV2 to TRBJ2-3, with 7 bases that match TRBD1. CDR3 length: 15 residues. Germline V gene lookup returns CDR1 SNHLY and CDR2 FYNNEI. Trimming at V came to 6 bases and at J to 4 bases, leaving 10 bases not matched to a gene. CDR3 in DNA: TGTGCCAGCAGCTTGACAGGGTGGGATGCAGATACGCAGTATTTT. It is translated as CASSLTGWDADTQYF.

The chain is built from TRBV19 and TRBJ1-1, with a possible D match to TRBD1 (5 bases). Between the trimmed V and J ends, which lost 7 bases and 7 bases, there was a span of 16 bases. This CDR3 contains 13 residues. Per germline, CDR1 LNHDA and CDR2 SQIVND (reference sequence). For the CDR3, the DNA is TGTGCCAGTACCCTCTGGGGGGGTGGTGAAGCTTTCTTT. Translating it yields CASTLWGGGEAFF.

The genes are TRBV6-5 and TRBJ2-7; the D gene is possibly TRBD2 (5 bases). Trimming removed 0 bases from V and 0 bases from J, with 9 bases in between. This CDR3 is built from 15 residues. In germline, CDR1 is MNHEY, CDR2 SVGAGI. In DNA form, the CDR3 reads TGTGCCAGCAGTTACTCGACGGGGAGCTCCTACGAGCAGTACTTC. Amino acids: CASSYSTGSSYEQYF.

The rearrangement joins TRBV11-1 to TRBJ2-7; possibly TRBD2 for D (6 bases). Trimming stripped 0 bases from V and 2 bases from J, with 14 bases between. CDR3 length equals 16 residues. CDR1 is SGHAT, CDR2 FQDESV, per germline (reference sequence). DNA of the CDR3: TGTGCCAGCAGCTTAGCGCGGGGCCCTACCCCCTACGAGCAGTACTTC. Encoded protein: CASSLARGPTPYEQYF.

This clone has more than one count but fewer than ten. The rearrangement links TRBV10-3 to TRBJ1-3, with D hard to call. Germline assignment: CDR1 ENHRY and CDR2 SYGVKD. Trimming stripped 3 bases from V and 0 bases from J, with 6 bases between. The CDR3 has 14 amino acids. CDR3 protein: CAISDLSSGNTIYF. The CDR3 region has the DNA TGTGCCATCAGTGATCTTAGCTCTGGAAACACCATATATTTT.

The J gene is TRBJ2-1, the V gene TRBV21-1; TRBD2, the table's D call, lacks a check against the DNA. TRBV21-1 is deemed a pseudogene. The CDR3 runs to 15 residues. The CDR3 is CASSRGWGDYNEQFF. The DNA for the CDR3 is TGTGCCAGCAGCCGGGGGTGGGGGGACTACAATGAGCAGTTCTTC.

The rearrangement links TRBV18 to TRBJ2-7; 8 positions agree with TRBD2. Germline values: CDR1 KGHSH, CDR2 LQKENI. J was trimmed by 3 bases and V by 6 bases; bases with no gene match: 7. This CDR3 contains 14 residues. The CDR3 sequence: CASSRGLEGYEQYF. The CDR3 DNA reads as TGTGCCAGCTCCCGGGGACTAGAGGGCTACGAGCAGTACTTC.

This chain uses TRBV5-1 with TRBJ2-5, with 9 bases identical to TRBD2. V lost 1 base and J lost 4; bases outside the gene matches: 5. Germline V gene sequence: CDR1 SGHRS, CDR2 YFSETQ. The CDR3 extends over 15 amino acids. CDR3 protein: CASSLSSGRRETQYF. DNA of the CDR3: TGCGCCAGCAGCTTGAGTAGCGGGAGACGAGAGACCCAGTACTTC.

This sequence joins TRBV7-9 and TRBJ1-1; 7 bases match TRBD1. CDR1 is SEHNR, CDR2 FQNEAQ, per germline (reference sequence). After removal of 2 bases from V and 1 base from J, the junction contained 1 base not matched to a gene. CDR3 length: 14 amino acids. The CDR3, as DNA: TGTGCCAGCAGCTTACAGGGGGGGAACACTGAAGCTTTCTTT. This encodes CASSLQGGNTEAFF.

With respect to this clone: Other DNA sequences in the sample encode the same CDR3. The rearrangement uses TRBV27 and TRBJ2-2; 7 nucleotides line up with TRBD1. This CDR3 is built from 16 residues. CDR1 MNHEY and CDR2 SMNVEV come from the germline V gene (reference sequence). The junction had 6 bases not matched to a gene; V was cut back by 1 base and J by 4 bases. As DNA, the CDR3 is TGTGCCAGCAGTTTATGGGCAGGGGGAAGCACCGGGGAGCTGTTTTTT. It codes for CASSLWAGGSTGELFF.

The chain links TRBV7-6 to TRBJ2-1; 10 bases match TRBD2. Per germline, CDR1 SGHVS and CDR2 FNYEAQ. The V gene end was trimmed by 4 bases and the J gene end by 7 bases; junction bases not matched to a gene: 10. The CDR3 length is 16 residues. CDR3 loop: CASSSGLAWIGNEQFF. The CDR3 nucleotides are TGTGCCAGCAGCTCGGGACTAGCGTGGATTGGGAATGAGCAGTTCTTC.

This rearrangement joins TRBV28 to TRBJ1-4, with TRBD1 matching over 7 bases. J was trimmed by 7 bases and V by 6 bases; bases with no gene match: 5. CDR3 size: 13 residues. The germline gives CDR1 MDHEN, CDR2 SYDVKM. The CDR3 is CASRSTGVEKLFF. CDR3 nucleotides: TGTGCCAGCAGGTCCACAGGGGTTGAAAAACTGTTTTTT.

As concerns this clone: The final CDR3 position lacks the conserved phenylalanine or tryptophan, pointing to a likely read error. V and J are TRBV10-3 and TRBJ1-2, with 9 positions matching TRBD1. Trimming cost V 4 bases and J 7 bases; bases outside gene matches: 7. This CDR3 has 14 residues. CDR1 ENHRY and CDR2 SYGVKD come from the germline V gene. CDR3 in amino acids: CAISANRGLFGYTL. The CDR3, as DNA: TGTGCCATCAGTGCAAACAGGGGGCTATTTGGCTACACCCTC.

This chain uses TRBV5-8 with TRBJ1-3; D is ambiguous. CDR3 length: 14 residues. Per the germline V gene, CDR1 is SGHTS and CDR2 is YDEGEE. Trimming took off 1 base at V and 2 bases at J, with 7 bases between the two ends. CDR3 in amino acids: CASSLFIAGNTIYF. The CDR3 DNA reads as TGTGCCAGCAGCTTGTTTATAGCTGGAAACACCATATATTTT.

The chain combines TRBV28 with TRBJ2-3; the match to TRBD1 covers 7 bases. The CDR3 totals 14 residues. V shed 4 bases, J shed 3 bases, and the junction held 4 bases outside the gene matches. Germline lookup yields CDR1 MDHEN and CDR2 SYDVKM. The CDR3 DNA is TGTGCCAGCAGTTCCCCGGACAGGACAGATACGCAGTATTTT. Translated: CASSSPDRTDTQYF.

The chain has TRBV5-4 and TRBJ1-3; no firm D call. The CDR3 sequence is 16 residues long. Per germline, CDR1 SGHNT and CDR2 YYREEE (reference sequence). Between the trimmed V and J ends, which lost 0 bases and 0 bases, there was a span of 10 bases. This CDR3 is CASSLDLGSSGNTIYF. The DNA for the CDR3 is TGTGCCAGCAGCTTGGATTTGGGGAGCTCTGGAAACACCATATATTTT.

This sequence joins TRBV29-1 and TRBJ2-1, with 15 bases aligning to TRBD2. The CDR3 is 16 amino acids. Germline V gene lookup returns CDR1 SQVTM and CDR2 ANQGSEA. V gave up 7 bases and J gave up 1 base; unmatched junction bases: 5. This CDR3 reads CSALGTSGGSYNEQFF. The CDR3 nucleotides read TGCAGCGCCCTCGGGACTAGCGGGGGGTCCTACAATGAGCAGTTCTTC.

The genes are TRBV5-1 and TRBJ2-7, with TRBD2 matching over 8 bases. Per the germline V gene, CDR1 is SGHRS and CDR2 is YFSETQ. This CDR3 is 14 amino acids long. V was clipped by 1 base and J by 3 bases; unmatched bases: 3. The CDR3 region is CASSLSGSLYEQYF. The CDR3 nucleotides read TGCGCCAGCAGCTTGAGCGGGAGTCTCTACGAGCAGTACTTC.

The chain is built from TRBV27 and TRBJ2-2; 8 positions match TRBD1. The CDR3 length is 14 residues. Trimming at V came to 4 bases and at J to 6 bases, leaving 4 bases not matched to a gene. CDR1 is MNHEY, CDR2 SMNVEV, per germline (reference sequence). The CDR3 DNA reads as TGTGCCAGCAGTTCCCCAGGGGGCCCCGGGGAGCTGTTTTTT. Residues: CASSSPGGPGELFF.

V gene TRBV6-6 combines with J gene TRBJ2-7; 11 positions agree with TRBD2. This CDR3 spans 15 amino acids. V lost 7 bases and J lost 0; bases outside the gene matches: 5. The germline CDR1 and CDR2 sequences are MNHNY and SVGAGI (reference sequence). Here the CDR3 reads CASTDLAGGSYEQYF. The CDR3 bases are TGTGCCAGCACCGACCTAGCGGGGGGCTCCTACGAGCAGTACTTC.

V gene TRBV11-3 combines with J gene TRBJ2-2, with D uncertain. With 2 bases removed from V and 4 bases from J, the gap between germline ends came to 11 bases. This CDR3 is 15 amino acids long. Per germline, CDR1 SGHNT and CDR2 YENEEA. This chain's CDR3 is CASSLFADPTGELFF. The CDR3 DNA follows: TGTGCCAGCAGCTTATTCGCAGATCCCACCGGGGAGCTGTTTTTT.